This T cell receptor beta chain was found in a study of blood T cell repertoires in COVID-19. The overall study: PBMCs, B-cell-depleted T cells, or T cells provided the cDNA or gDNA that made up the material.

Study members were between about 18 and 100 years old and lived in approximately 25 US regions. Shortly before study entry, within 2 weeks, exposed participants had met a COVID-19 case. The J segment lost 4 bases and the V segment lost 2 bases, leaving 2 bases of the junction unmatched. The CDR3 totals 16 residues. Source study methods: Amplification of reference gene primers provided the estimated nucleated cell counts. The assay was immunoSEQ multiplex PCR, and TCRdb's table has in-frame clones only and misses some. V, J and clone size reflect that table, while D and trimming were determined from the DNA. The data hold under 400,000 clones, with roughly 86% observed a single time.

The specimen sequenced was PBMCs or T cells enriched from blood (not recorded which). The TCR comes from a woman aged 30 to 39 who had been exposed to COVID-19. This sequence joins TRBV6-7 and TRBJ2-3; TRBD2 matches at 14 bases. TRBV6-7 is classed as an ORF, of uncertain function. The DNA of the CDR3 is TGTGCCAGCAGTTACCTGACTAGCGGGAGGGCAGATACGCAGTATTTT. Amino acid sequence: CASSYLTSGRADTQYF.